Presented here are 27 T cell receptor beta chains from one specimen sequenced in a study of tumor-infiltrating lymphocytes in primary liver carcinoma. Investigators took RNA and DNA out together from 20-30 mg of unsorted bulk tissue. Starting material of 500 ng total RNA yielded TCR beta cDNA via a constant-region primer. Three rounds of nested multiplex PCR with slightly modified ARM-PCR produced TCR beta libraries. In the first two PCR rounds, TRBV1-TRBV30 forward primers were paired with a C-beta reverse primer, and each round lasted about 9 cycles. MiXCR was run by TCRdb on the multiplex PCR reads, yielding one entry per CDR3 protein. The table shows under 110,000 distinct CDR3 sequences, with about two thirds occurring only once. Sequencing used liver tumor tissue from sampling region 2. This sample's subset: tumor region T2, inferior pole. The receptors shown here come from a woman aged 55-70 years with primary liver carcinoma and hepatitis B virus infection.

The V gene is TRBV4-1, the J gene TRBJ2-4; 12 bases match TRBD2. Germline loops: CDR1 MGHRA, CDR2 YSYEKL. The CDR3 consists of 17 residues. CDR3 amino acids: CVCSQDRSGTSGNIQYF. DNA of the CDR3: TGCGTCTGCAGCCAAGACCGTTCCGGGACTAGCGGGAACATTCAGTACTTC.

This clonotype occurred a few times. J is TRBJ1-5 and V is TRBV30, with D unclear. The germline V and J ends were trimmed by 2 bases and 3 bases, with 8 bases remaining between them. This CDR3 region has 13 residues. CDR1 is GTSNPN, CDR2 SVGIG, per germline (reference sequence). CDR3 residues: CAWSNANNQPQHF. CDR3 DNA: TGTGCCTGGAGTAATGCGAACAATCAGCCCCAGCATTTT.

The V and J genes are TRBV29-1 and TRBJ2-1, with no clear D. The CDR3 is 12 residues long. V dropped 8 bases and J dropped 9 bases, with 17 bases sitting between them. Germline CDR1 and CDR2: SQVTM and ANQGSEA. CDR3 region: CSIGPGRGEQFF. DNA for the CDR3: TGCAGCATTGGCCCAGGCCGCGGTGAGCAGTTCTTC.

This clonotype was detected ten times or more. The chain employs TRBV6-6 and TRBJ1-2; TRBD1 is a possible D gene (5 bases). CDR1 and CDR2 (germline): MNHNY, SVGAGI (reference sequence). Deletions cut 5 bases from V and 8 bases from J, with 18 bases between. This CDR3 is 14 amino acids long. This chain's CDR3 is CASSSQTGTFGYTF. CDR3 bases: TGTGCCAGCAGTAGCCAGACGGGGACTTTCGGCTACACCTTC.

J is TRBJ2-5 and V is TRBV28; TRBD2 agrees at 8 bases. Germline V gene lookup returns CDR1 MDHEN and CDR2 SYDVKM. The CDR3 is 16 residues long. The J segment lost 5 bases and the V segment lost 7 bases, leaving 15 bases of the junction unmatched. DNA of the CDR3: TGTGCCAGCACCCCCTACGGGGGGGGGCGCGAGGAGACCCAGTACTTC. Encoded protein: CASTPYGGGREETQYF.

This clonotype was observed at least ten times. A much bigger clone sits one base away, suggesting this may be a read error. V is TRBV12-3 or TRBV12-4 and J is TRBJ2-1, with TRBD2 matching 10 bases. The CDR3 sequence is 18 residues long. The CDR3 nucleotides are TGTGCCAGCAGTTTAGAGGCAGGGCCGGGACTAGCGTACAATGAGCGGTTCTTC. It translates to CASSLEAGPGLAYNERFF.

Only a few counts were recorded for this clonotype. The V call is TRBV5-4, the J call TRBJ2-1; TRBD2 agrees at 13 bases. The J segment lost 6 bases and the V segment lost 3 bases, leaving 6 bases of the junction unmatched. CDR1 is SGHNT, CDR2 YYREEE, per germline (reference sequence). The CDR3 has 16 amino acids. The CDR3 DNA reads as TGTGCCAGCAGCTCTGGGGGACTAGCGGGAAGCAATGAGCAGTTCTTC. Protein: CASSSGGLAGSNEQFF. Full variable domain (rest looked up from reference TRBV5-4 and TRBJ2-1): ETGVTQSPTHLIKTRGQQVTLRCSSQSGHNTVSWYQQALGQGPQFIFQYYREEENGRGNFPPRFSGLQFPNYSSELNVNALELDDSALYLCASSSGGLAGSNEQFFGPGTRLTVL.

The gene calls are TRBV12-3 or TRBV12-4 and TRBJ2-1; D perhaps matches TRBD1 (6 bases). V lost 7 bases and J 6 bases, leaving 19 bases between the germline ends. The length of the CDR3 is 15 residues. CDR3 residues: CASTITGSRVNEQFF. The CDR3 region has the DNA TGTGCCAGCACCATTACAGGGTCCCGTGTCAATGAGCAGTTCTTC.

This clonotype was seen repeatedly, ten times or more. This chain links TRBV6-5 with TRBJ2-5, with 14 nucleotides matching TRBD2. Trimming at V came to 2 bases and at J to 7 bases, leaving 12 bases not matched to a gene. This CDR3 is built from 18 residues. The germline CDR1 and CDR2 sequences are MNHEY and SVGAGI. CDR3 sequence reads: CASSYGRLAGGPVRTQYF. The CDR3 DNA follows: TGTGCCAGCAGTTACGGTAGACTAGCGGGAGGGCCTGTTCGGACCCAGTACTTC.

Notes on this clonotype: A read error is likely, as this CDR3 ends without the conserved phenylalanine or tryptophan. The rearrangement links TRBV29-1 to TRBJ1-5; D remains ambiguous. TRBJ2-3 matches the DNA end more closely, so the J call is doubtful. Germline V CDR1 and CDR2: SQVTM, ANQGSEA. The CDR3 has 12 amino acids. The CDR3 loop is CSVGTSSQPQYS. CDR3 DNA: TGCAGCGTTGGGACCTCTTCTCAGCCCCAGTATTCT.

With respect to this clonotype: Mismatch with germline at one junction end may stem from a read error. This sequence joins TRBV29-1 and TRBJ2-7; a possible D gene is TRBD1 (6 bases). There are 15 residues in the CDR3. CDR1 is SQVTM and CDR2 is ANQGSEA in the germline V gene. CDR3 in amino acids: CSVREGVSSSYGQYF. Here the CDR3 DNA reads TGCAGTGTTAGAGAGGGGGTTTCGAGCTCCTACGGGCAGTACTTC.

Of note for this clonotype: The germline gene is not matched at one end of the junction; a read error may be the cause. The genes are TRBV7-3 and TRBJ2-2; D might be TRBD2 (5 bases). The CDR3 runs 14 residues. CDR1 and CDR2 (germline): SGHTA, FQGTGA. This chain's CDR3 is CASSLSPGRGEPFF. Written as DNA, the CDR3 is TGTGCCAGCAGCTTAAGTCCGGGTCGTGGGGAGCCGTTTTTT.

The chain carries TRBV6-2 or TRBV6-3 and TRBJ1-5; D gene ambiguous. Per the germline V gene, CDR1 is MNHEY and CDR2 is SVGEGT. The CDR3 loop spans 13 amino acids. Trimming removed 3 bases at V and 16 bases at J, with 19 bases between. DNA of the CDR3: TGTGCCAGCAGTTATAAGGGCAATCAGCCCCTACATTTT. Translation gives CASSYKGNQPLHF.

The V call is TRBV28, the J call TRBJ1-1, with 11 nucleotides matching TRBD1. With 6 bases clipped from V and 13 bases from J, the junction kept 13 bases outside the gene matches. CDR3 size: 14 residues. CDR1 and CDR2 (germline): MDHEN, SYDVKM. CDR3 sequence (DNA): TGTGCCAGCAGCCTAGGACAGGGGGCATCCCGAGTTTTCTTT. Encoded protein: CASSLGQGASRVFF.

To note about this clonotype: The germline gene is not matched at one end of the junction; a read error may be the cause. This rearrangement joins TRBV29-1 to TRBJ2-1; D is possibly TRBD2 (5 bases). This CDR3 region has 14 residues. Per germline, CDR1 SQVTM and CDR2 ANQGSEA. The chain's CDR3 is CSVERASRMDEQFF. The CDR3 coding sequence is TGCAGCGTTGAGCGGGCTAGCAGGATGGATGAGCAATTCTTC.

In regard to this clonotype: A much larger clone sits a single nucleotide away, making a read error possible. This chain links TRBV2 with TRBJ2-1, with a tentative D call TRBD2 (5 bases). The CDR3 consists of 12 residues. Per the germline V gene, CDR1 is SNHLY and CDR2 is FYNNEI. The CDR3: CVSSEVGDEQFF. The CDR3 DNA sequence: TGTGTCAGCAGTGAGGTGGGAGATGAGCAGTTCTTC. Full variable domain (remainder filled in from reference TRBV2 and TRBJ2-1): EPEVTQTPSHQVTQMGQEVILRCVPISNHLYFYWYRQILGQKVEFLVSFYNNEISEKSEIFDDQFSVERPDGSNFTLKIRSTKLEDSAMYFCVSSEVGDEQFFGPGTRLTVL.

A note on this clonotype: Given a much more abundant clone one base away, this may be a read error. V usage is TRBV6-5 and J usage is TRBJ1-1, with TRBD1 matching over 7 bases. Germline V gene sequence: CDR1 MNHEY, CDR2 SVGAGI. The V segment lost 6 bases and the J segment 3 bases; nucleotides outside the gene matches: 7. This CDR3 is 14 amino acids long. The chain's CDR3 is CASRIDREDTEAFF. The DNA for the CDR3 is TGTGCCAGCAGGATCGACAGGGAGGACACTGAAGCTTTCTTT.

In regard to this clonotype: Sequence at one end of the junction differs from germline and may be a read error. As DNA, the CDR3 is TGTGCCAGCAGCTTAGACCCGGGGGACAATTCACCCATCAACTTT. Encoded protein: CASSLDPGDNSPINF. This chain connects TRBV11-2 to TRBJ1-6; D perhaps matches TRBD1 (6 bases). The germline V gene has CDR1 SGHAT and CDR2 FQNNGV. This CDR3 has 15 amino acids. The complete variable domain, with remaining parts taken from reference TRBV11-2 and TRBJ1-6, reads EAGVAQSPRYKIIEKRQSVAFWCNPISGHATLYWYQQILGQGPKLLIQFQNNGVVDDSQLPKDRFSAERLKGVDSTLKIQPAKLEDSAVYLCASSLDPGDNSPINFGNGTRLTVT.

In its sample, this clonotype was seen a few times. A read error may explain this, as a much larger clone is one base away. This rearrangement joins TRBV6-1 to TRBJ2-7, with TRBD1 matching over 11 bases. The CDR3 length is 15 residues. The germline V gene encodes CDR1 MNHNS and CDR2 SASEGT. CDR3 residues: CASGESRTGGFEQYF. CDR3 sequence (DNA): TGTGCCAGCGGTGAATCAAGGACAGGGGGCTTCGAGCAGTACTTC.

On this clonotype: A much larger clone lies a single base off, so this may be a read error. The J gene is TRBJ1-2, the V gene TRBV5-1; unclear D gene. The CDR3 length is 14 residues. CDR1 and CDR2 from the germline V gene are SGHRS and YFSETQ. With 2 bases removed from V and 8 bases from J, the gap between germline ends came to 16 bases. CDR3 sequence (DNA): TGCGCCAGCAGCTTAGAGGTCCCCTCTACCGGCTACACCTTC. This encodes CASSLEVPSTGYTF.

About this clonotype: This may arise from a read error, as a much more abundant clone is one base away. The chain links TRBV5-1 to TRBJ2-7; D possibly uses TRBD1 or TRBD2 (6 bases each). The CDR3 spans 14 residues. Deletions cut 5 bases from V and 4 bases from J, with 16 bases between. Germline V gives CDR1 SGHRS, CDR2 YFSETQ. In DNA form, the CDR3 reads TGCGCCAGCAGGCTCGGGGGCCTAAATTACGAGCAGTACTTC. Translation gives CASRLGGLNYEQYF.

This sequence joins TRBV28 and TRBJ1-5; D perhaps matches TRBD1 (5 bases). Germline CDR1 reads MDHEN; CDR2 reads SYDVKM. V was pared by 8 bases and J by 7 bases, with 12 bases between. This CDR3 region has 12 residues. DNA for the CDR3: TGTGCCAGCCAGGCGGGGCACCAGCCCCAGCATTTT. It codes for CASQAGHQPQHF.

As to this clonotype: A read error may account for a junction end that differs from germline. This chain joins TRBV11-2 and TRBJ2-1, with a weak D call TRBD2 (6 bases). The CDR3 runs to 16 residues. CDR1 SGHAT and CDR2 FQNNGV come from the germline V gene. The CDR3 region has the DNA TGTGCCAGCAGTCCCTGGACTAATGAGTCCTACAATGAGGAGTTCTTC. Translating gives CASSPWTNESYNEEFF.

This clonotype was detected a few times. This sequence may be a read error, since a much larger clone differs from it by one base. V usage is TRBV4-1 and J usage is TRBJ2-4; TRBD2 might be the D (6 bases). The CDR3 extends over 15 amino acids. Germline V gene lookup returns CDR1 MGHRA and CDR2 YSYEKL. CDR3 in DNA: TGCGCCTGCAGCCAAGGAGGGTTTGACAAAAACATTCAGTACTTC. As protein: CACSQGGFDKNIQYF.

This clonotype was detected many times. The rearrangement joins TRBV6-6 to TRBJ1-1; no firm D call. V dropped 2 bases and J dropped 1 base, with 8 bases sitting between them. There are 14 residues in the CDR3. The V gene's germline CDR1 is MNHNY and CDR2 SVGAGI (reference sequence). CDR3 amino acids: CASSYEGANTEAFF. The CDR3 coding sequence is TGTGCCAGCAGTTACGAGGGAGCGAACACTGAAGCTTTCTTT.

The chain links TRBV11-2 to TRBJ2-3, with D perhaps matching TRBD2 (6 bases). V dropped 5 bases and J dropped 4 bases, with 16 bases sitting between them. Germline loops: CDR1 SGHAT, CDR2 FQNNGV. CDR3 length: 15 residues. Here the CDR3 DNA reads TGTGCCAGCAGCCTTGGACTATCGGGTCCAGATACGCAGTATTTT. This translates into CASSLGLSGPDTQYF.

With respect to this clonotype: Germline is not matched at one junction end, which may reflect a read error. This CDR3 is CASSYYGREVNQSQHF. The CDR3 DNA follows: TGTGCCAGCAGTTACTATGGCAGGGAGGTAAATCAGTCCCAGCATTTT. V is TRBV6-6 and J is TRBJ1-5, with D possibly TRBD1 on 5 matching bases. The germline V gene encodes CDR1 MNHNY and CDR2 SVGAGI (reference sequence). The CDR3 extends over 16 amino acids.